This TCR beta chain was found in a study of beta chain features in type 1 diabetes. Study as a whole: When patients were set against healthy donors, age, gender and cell yields were similar. Findings and caveats of the study: Cells carrying high TCR expression could end up over-represented when cDNA is sequenced. Among patients with Type 1 diabetes, TCRB CDR3s were moderately but significantly shorter in every one of the four CD4+ subsets. PCR might preferentially amplify shorter templates, equally in patients and controls.

The investigators reverse transcribed all of the isolated RNA, so they sequenced expressed TCRB transcripts. Assay: immunoSEQ multiplex PCR; the TCRdb copy retains only in-frame clones and omits some. Counted here are around 130,000 clones, approximately 9% occurring once; the ten biggest clones make up approximately 0.7%. This CDR3 has 14 residues. Germline V CDR1 and CDR2: SNHLY, FYNNEI. Trimming removed 9 bases at V and 4 bases at J, with 15 bases between. This clone was seen ten or more times. Its antigen remains unidentified. This TCR derives from a man aged 25-45 years with type 1 diabetes. Sequencing was performed on central memory CD4+ T cells from blood. The chain combines TRBV2 with TRBJ2-2; maybe TRBD1 (5 bases). The CDR3: CASRGSWSTGELFF. The CDR3 DNA reads TGTGCCAGTAGGGGCTCTTGGAGCACCGGGGAGCTGTTTTTT.